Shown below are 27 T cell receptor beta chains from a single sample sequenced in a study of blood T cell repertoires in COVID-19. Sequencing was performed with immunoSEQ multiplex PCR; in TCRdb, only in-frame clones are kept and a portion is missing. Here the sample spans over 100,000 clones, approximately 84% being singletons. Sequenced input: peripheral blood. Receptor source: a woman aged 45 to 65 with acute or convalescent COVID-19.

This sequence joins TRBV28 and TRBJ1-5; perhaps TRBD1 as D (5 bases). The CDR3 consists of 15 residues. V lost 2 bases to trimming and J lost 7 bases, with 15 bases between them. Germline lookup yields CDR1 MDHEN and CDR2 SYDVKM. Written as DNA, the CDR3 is TGTGCCAGCAGTTTAGAAGGGAAAGGGGAACAGCCCCAGCATTTT. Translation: CASSLEGKGEQPQHF.

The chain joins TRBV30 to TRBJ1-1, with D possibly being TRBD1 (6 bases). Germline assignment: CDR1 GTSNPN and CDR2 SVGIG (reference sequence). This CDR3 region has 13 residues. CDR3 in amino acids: CAWGATTTPKAFF. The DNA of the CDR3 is TGTGCGTGGGGGGCGACCACCACCCCAAAAGCTTTCTTT.

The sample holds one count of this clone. DNA of the CDR3: TGCAGTGCTAGAACGGGCTACGAGCAGTACTTC. It encodes CSARTGYEQYF. V gene TRBV20-1 combines with J gene TRBJ2-7; no reliable D call. The CDR3 spans 11 residues. CDR1 is DFQATT and CDR2 is SNEGSKA in the germline V gene (reference sequence). V shed 2 bases and J shed 3 bases, with 5 bases lying between them.

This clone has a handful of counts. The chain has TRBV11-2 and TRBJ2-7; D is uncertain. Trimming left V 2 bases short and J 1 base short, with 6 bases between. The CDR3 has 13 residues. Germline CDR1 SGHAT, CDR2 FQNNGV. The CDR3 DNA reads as TGTGCCAGCAGCTTACAACTTTCCTACGAGCAGTACTTC. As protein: CASSLQLSYEQYF.

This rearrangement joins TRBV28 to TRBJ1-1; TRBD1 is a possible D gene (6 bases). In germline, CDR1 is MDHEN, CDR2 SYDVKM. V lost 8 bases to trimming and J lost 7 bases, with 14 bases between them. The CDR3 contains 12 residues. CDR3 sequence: CASCGGQGEAFF. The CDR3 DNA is TGTGCCAGCTGCGGGGGCCAAGGTGAAGCTTTCTTT. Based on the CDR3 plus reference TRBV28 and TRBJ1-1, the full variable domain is DVKVTQSSRYLVKRTGEKVFLECVQDMDHENMFWYRQDPGLGLRLIYFSYDVKMKEKGDIPEGYSVSREKKERFSLILESASTNQTSMYLCASCGGQGEAFFGQGTRLTVV.

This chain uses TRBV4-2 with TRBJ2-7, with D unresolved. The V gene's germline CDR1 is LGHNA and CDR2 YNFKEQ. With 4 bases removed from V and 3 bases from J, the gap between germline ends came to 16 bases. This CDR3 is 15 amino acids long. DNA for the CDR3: TGTGCCAGCAGCCTGGAGCTATCCCCCCTCTACGAGCAGTACTTC. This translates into CASSLELSPLYEQYF.

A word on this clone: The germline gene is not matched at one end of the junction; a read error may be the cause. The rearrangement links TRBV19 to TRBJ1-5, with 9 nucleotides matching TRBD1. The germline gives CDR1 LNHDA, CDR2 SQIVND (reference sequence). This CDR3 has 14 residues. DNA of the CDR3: TGTGCCAGTAGTAGGGACAGGGATAATCGGCCCCAGCATTTT. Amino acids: CASSRDRDNRPQHF.

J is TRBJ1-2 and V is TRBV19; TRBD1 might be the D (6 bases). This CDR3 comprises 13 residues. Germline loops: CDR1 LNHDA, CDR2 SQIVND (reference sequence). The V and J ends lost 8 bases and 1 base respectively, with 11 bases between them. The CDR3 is CASSRGDNYGYTF. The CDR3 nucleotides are TGTGCCAGTTCCAGGGGAGATAACTATGGCTACACCTTC.

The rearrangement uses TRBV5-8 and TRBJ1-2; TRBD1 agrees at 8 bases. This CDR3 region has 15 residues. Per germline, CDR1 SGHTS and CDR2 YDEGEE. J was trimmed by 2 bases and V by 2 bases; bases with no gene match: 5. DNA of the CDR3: TGTGCCAGCAGCTTAACAGGGGGACTGAACTATGGCTACACCTTC. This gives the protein CASSLTGGLNYGYTF.

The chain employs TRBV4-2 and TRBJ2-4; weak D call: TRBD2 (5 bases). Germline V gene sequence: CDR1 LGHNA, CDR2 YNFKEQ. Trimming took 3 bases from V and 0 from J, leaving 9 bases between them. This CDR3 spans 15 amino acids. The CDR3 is CASSHTDLAKNIQYF. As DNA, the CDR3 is TGTGCCAGCAGCCATACGGACTTAGCCAAAAACATTCAGTACTTC.

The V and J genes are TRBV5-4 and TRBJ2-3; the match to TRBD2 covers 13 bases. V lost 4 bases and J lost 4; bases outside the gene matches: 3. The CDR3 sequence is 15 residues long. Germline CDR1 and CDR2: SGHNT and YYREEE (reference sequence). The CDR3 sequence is CASSPTSGGSDTQYF. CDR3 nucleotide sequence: TGTGCCAGCAGCCCGACTAGCGGGGGGTCAGATACGCAGTATTTT.

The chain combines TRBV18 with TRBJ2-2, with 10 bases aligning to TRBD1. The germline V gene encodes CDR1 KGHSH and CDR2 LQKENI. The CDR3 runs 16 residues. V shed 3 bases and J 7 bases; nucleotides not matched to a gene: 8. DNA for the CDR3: TGTGCCAGCTCACCGCTGACAGGGGGCCTTGGCGGGGAGCTGTTTTTT. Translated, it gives CASSPLTGGLGGELFF. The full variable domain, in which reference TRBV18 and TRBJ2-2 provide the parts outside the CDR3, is NAGVMQNPRHLVRRRGQEARLRCSPMKGHSHVYWYRQLPEEGLKFMVYLQKENIIDESGMPKERFSAEFPKEGPSILRIQQVVRGDSAAYFCASSPLTGGLGGELFFGEGSRLTVL.

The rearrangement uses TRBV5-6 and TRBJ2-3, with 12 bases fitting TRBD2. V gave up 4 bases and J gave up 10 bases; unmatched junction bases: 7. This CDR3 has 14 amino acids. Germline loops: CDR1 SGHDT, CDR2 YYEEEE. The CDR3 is CASSLTSGGPSQYF. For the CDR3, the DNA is TGTGCCAGCAGCCTCACTAGCGGGGGGCCCTCGCAGTATTTT.

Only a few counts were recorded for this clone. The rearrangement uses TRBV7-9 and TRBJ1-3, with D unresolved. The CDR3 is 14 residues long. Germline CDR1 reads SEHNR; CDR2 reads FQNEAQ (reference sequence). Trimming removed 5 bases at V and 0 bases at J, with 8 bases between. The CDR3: CASSTGTSGNTIYF. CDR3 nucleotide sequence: TGTGCCAGCAGCACGGGAACCTCTGGAAACACCATATATTTT.

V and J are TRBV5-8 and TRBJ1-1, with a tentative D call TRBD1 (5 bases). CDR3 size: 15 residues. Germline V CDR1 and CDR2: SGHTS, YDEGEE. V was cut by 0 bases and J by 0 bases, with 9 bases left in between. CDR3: CASSLGQPMNTEAFF. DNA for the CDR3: TGTGCCAGCAGCTTGGGACAGCCAATGAACACTGAAGCTTTCTTT.

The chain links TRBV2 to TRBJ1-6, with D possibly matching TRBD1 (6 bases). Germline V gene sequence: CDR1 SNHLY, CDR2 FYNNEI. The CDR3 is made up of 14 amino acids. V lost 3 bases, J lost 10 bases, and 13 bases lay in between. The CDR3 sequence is CASSEGAGGSPLHF. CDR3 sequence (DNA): TGTGCCAGCAGTGAGGGGGCAGGCGGCTCACCCCTCCACTTT. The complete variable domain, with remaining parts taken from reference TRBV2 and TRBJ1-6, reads EPEVTQTPSHQVTQMGQEVILRCVPISNHLYFYWYRQILGQKVEFLVSFYNNEISEKSEIFDDQFSVERPDGSNFTLKIRSTKLEDSAMYFCASSEGAGGSPLHFGNGTRLTVT.

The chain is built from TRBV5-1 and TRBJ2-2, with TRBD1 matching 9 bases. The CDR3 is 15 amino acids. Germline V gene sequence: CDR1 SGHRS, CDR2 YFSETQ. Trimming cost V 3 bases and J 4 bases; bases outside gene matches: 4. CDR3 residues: CASSSQGAGTGELFF. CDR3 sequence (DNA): TGCGCCAGCAGCTCACAGGGGGCAGGCACCGGGGAGCTGTTTTTT.

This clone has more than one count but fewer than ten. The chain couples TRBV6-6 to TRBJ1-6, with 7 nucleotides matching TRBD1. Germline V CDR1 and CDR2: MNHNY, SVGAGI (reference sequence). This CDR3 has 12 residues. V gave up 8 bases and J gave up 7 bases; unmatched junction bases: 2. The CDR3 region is CASDRENSPLHF. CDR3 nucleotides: TGTGCCAGCGACAGGGAGAATTCACCCCTCCACTTT.

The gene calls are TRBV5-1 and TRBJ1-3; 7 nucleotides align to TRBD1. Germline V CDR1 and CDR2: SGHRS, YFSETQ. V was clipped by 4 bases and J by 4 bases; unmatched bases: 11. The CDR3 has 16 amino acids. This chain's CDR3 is CASSPGQPLRGNTIYF. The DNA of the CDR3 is TGCGCCAGCAGCCCGGGACAGCCGCTGAGAGGAAACACCATATATTTT.

In nucleotides, the CDR3 is TGTGCCAGTAGTGGATTACAGGCCCGCTATGGCTACACCTTC. Its protein is CASSGLQARYGYTF. The rearrangement uses TRBV19 and TRBJ1-2, with D maybe TRBD1 (5 bases). Germline V gene sequence: CDR1 LNHDA, CDR2 SQIVND (reference sequence). The CDR3 runs to 14 residues. Trimming took 5 bases from V and 4 from J, leaving 14 bases between them.

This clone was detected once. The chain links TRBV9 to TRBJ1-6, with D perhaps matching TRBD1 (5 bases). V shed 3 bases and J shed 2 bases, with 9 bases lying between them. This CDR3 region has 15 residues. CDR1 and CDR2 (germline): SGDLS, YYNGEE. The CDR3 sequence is CASSGGRTYNSPLHF. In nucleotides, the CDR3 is TGTGCCAGCAGCGGGGGCAGAACCTATAATTCACCCCTCCACTTT.

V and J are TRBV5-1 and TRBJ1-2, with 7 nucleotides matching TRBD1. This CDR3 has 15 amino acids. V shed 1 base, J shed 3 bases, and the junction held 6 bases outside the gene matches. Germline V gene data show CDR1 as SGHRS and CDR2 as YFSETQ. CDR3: CASSLTGDGDYGYTF. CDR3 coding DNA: TGCGCCAGCAGCTTGACAGGGGACGGGGACTATGGCTACACCTTC. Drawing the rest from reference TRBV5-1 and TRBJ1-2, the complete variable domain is KAGVTQTPRYLIKTRGQQVTLSCSPISGHRSVSWYQQTPGQGLQFLFEYFSETQRNKGNFPGRFSGRQFSNSRSEMNVSTLELGDSALYLCASSLTGDGDYGYTFGSGTRLTVV.

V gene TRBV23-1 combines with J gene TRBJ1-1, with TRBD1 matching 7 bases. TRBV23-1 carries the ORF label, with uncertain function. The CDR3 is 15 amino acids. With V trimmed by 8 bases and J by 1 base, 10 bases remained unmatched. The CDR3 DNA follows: TGCGCCAGCCCGGGACAGCTAATTAGGAACACTGAAGCTTTCTTT. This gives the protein CASPGQLIRNTEAFF.

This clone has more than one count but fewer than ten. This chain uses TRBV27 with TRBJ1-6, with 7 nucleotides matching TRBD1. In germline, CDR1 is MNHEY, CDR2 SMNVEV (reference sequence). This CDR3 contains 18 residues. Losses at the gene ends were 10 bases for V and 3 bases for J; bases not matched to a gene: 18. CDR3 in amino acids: CATKPGGQPLYYNSPLHF. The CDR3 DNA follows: TGTGCCACAAAACCAGGGGGACAGCCTCTTTACTATAATTCACCCCTCCACTTT.

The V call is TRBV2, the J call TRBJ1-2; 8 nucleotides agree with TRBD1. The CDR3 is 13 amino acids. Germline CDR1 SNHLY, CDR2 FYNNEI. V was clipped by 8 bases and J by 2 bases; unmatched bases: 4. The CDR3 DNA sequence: TGTGCCAGCCAATACAGGGGGAACTATGGCTACACCTTC. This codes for CASQYRGNYGYTF.

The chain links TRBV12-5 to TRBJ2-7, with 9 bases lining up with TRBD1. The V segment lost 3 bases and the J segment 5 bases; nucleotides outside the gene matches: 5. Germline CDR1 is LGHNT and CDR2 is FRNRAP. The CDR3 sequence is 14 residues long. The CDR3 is CASGFGTGNHEQYF. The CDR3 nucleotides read TGTGCTAGTGGTTTCGGGACAGGGAATCACGAGCAGTACTTC.

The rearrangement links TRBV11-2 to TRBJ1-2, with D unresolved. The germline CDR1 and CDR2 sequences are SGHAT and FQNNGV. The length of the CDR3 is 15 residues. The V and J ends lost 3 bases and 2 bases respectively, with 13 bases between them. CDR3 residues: CASSFPGAENYGYTF. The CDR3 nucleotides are TGTGCCAGCAGCTTCCCCGGAGCCGAGAACTATGGCTACACCTTC.